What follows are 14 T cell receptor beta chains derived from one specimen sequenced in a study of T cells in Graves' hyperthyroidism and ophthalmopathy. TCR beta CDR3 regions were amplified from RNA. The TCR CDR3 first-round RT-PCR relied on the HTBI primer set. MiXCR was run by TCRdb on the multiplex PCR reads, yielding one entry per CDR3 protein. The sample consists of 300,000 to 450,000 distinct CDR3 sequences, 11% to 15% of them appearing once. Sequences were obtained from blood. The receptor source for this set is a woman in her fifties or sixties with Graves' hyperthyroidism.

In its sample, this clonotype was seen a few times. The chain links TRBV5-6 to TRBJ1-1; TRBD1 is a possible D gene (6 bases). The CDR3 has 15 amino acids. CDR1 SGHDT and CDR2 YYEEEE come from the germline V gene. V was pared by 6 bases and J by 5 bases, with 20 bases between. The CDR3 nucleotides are TGTGCCAGCACTCAGTCTATTTGGGGGGCTACTGAAGCTTTCTTT. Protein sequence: CASTQSIWGATEAFF.

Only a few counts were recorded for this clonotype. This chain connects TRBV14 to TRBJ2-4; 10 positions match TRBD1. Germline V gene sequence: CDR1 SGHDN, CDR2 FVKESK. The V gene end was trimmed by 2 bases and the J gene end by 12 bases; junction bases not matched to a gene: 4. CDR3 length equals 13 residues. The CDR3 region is CASSQQGQGPQYF. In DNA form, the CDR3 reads TGTGCCAGCAGCCAACAGGGACAGGGGCCTCAGTACTTC. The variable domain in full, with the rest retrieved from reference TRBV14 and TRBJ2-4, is EAGVTQFPSHSVIEKGQTVTLRCDPISGHDNLYWYRRVMGKEIKFLLHFVKESKQDESGMPNNRFLAERTGGTYSTLKVQPAELEDSGVYFCASSQQGQGPQYFGAGTRLSVL.

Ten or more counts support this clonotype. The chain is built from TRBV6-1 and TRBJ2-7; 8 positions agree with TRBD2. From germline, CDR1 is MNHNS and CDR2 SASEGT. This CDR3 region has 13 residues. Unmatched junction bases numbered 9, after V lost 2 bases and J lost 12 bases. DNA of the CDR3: TGTGCCAGCAGTGAACCGTGGCGGGGGGTATGGTACTTC. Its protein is CASSEPWRGVWYF.

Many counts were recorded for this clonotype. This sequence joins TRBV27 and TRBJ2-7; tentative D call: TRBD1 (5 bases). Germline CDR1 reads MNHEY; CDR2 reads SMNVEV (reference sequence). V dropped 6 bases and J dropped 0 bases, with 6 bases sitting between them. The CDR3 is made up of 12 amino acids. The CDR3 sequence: CASRGASYEQYF. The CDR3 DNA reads TGTGCCAGCAGAGGGGCCTCCTACGAGCAGTACTTC.

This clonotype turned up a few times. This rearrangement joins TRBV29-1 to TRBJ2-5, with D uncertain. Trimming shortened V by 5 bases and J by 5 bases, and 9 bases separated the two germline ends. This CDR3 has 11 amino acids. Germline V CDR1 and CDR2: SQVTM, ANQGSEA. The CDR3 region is CSVLVGETQYF. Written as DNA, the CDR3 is TGCAGCGTTTTAGTGGGTGAGACCCAGTACTTC. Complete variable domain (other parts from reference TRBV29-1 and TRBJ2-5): SAVISQKPSRDICQRGTSLTIQCQVDSQVTMMFWYRQQPGQSLTLIATANQGSEATYESGFVIDKFPISRPNLTFSTLTVSNMSPEDSSIYLCSVLVGETQYFGPGTRLLVL.

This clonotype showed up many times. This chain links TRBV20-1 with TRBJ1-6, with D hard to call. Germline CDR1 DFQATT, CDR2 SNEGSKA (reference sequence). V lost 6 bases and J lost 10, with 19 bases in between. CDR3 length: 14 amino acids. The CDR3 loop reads CSAQSNLPGSPLHF. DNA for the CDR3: TGCAGTGCCCAGAGCAACCTCCCGGGGTCACCCCTCCACTTT.

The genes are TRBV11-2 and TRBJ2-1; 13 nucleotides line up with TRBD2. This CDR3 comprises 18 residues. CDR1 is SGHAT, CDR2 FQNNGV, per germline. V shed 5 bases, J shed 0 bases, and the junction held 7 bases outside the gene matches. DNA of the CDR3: TGTGCCAGCAGCCCGGGACTAGCGGGGTACATCTCCTACAATGAGCAGTTCTTC. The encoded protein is CASSPGLAGYISYNEQFF.

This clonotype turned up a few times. Written as DNA, the CDR3 is TGTGCCAGCAGCCAAGGGCCTTCCGGGACAGGGTTCTACGAGCAGTACTTC. Translated, it gives CASSQGPSGTGFYEQYF. The V call is TRBV7-9, the J call TRBJ2-7, with 9 bases identical to TRBD1. Germline V gives CDR1 SEHNR, CDR2 FQNEAQ (reference sequence). The V gene end was trimmed by 5 bases and the J gene end by 3 bases; junction bases not matched to a gene: 14. This CDR3 contains 17 residues. Drawing the rest from reference TRBV7-9 and TRBJ2-7, the complete variable domain is DTGVSQNPRHKITKRGQNVTFRCDPISEHNRLYWYRQTLGQGPEFLTYFQNEAQLEKSRLLSDRFSAERPKGSFSTLEIQRTEQGDSAMYLCASSQGPSGTGFYEQYFGPGTRLTVT.

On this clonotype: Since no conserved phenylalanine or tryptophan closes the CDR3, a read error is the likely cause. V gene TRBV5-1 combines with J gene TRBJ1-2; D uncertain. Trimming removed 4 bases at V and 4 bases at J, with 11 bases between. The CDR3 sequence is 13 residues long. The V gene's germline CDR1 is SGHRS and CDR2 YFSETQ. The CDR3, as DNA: TGCGCCAGCAGCGACGCAGGTGGCTATGGCTACACCCTC. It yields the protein CASSDAGGYGYTL.

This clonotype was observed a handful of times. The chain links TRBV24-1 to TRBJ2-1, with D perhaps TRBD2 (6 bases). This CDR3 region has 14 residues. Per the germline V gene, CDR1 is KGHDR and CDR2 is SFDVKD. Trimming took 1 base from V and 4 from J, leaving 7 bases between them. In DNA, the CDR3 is TGTGCCACCAGTGATTTTAGCGGTTACAATGAGCAGTTCTTC. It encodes CATSDFSGYNEQFF.

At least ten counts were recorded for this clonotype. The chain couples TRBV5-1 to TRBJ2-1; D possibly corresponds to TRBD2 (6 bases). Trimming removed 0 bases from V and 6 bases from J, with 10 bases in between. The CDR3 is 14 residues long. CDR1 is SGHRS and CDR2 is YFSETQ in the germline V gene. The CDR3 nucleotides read TGCGCCAGCAGCTTGGGGGGAGGAGTCAATGAGCAGTTCTTC. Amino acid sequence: CASSLGGGVNEQFF.

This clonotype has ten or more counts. CDR3 loop: CSVAESHYEQYF. The CDR3 nucleotides read TGCAGCGTTGCGGAGTCCCACTACGAGCAGTACTTC. The chain joins TRBV29-1 to TRBJ2-7, with D hard to call. V was cut by 4 bases and J by 3 bases, with 10 bases left in between. From germline, CDR1 is SQVTM and CDR2 ANQGSEA. The CDR3 has 12 amino acids.

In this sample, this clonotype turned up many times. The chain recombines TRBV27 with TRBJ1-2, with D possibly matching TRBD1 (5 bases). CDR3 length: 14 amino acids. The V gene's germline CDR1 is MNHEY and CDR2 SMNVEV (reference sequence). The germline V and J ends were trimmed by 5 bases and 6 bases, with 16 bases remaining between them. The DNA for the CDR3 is TGTGCCAGCAGTCACATACGGGGGAGGAATGGCTACACCTTC. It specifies CASSHIRGRNGYTF.

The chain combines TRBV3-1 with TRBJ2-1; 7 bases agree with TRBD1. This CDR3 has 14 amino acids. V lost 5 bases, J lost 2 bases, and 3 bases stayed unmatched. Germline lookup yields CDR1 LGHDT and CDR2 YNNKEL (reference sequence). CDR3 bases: TGTGCCAGCAGCTCTACAGGGGCCTACAATGAGCAGTTCTTC. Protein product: CASSSTGAYNEQFF.